The clone carrying this T cell receptor beta chain was detected only once. TCRdb keeps only in-frame clones here, not all; method: immunoSEQ multiplex PCR. This sample has roughly 120,000 clones, with roughly 92% found just once. The CDR3 is 14 residues long. Trimming pared 0 bases from V and 5 bases from J, leaving 6 bases between. CDR1 is SGDLS, CDR2 YYNGEE, per germline. The sample comes from a study of T cell changes during pregnancy in multiple sclerosis. The sample in question was peripheral blood, obtained in the third trimester of pregnancy. The sequence was collected from a female donor with multiple sclerosis, enrolled in a pregnancy study. The J gene is TRBJ1-6, the V gene TRBV9; D not resolved. The CDR3 region has the DNA TGTGCCAGCAGCGTAGGACTGGATAATTCACCCCTCCACTTT. As protein: CASSVGLDNSPLHF.